This T cell receptor (beta chain) was identified in a study of PD-1 blockade in classical Hodgkin lymphoma. Points from the study as a whole: Nivolumab starters within 1 year of ASCT were excluded. Compared with baseline, CD4+ but not CD8+ TCR diversity had risen significantly by C4D1.

Patients all relapsed after autologous stem cell transplantation, and there was variation in brentuximab vedotin exposure. This clone appeared once. Antigen specificity is unknown. Sequencing was performed with immunoSEQ multiplex PCR; in TCRdb, only in-frame clones are kept and a portion is missing. This sample has 90,000 to 130,000 clones; 80% to 90% occur once, and the top ten carry less than 20%. The origin of this receptor is a human donor with classical Hodgkin lymphoma. Sequenced here: peripheral blood mononuclear cells (PBMCs), sampled before the second cycle of nivolumab.

The CDR3 DNA is TGCAGCGCCGGGGACAGCTCCTACGAGCAGTACTTC. Translating it yields CSAGDSSYEQYF. The chain uses TRBV29-1 and TRBJ2-7; 7 bases fit TRBD1. The V gene end was trimmed by 7 bases and the J gene end by 0 bases; junction bases not matched to a gene: 3. This CDR3 is 12 amino acids long. CDR1 and CDR2 from the germline V gene are SQVTM and ANQGSEA.